A single sample gave rise to the 12 T cell receptor beta chains below, sequenced in a study of T cells in Graves' hyperthyroidism and ophthalmopathy. Amplification yielded TCR beta CDR3 regions, with RNA transcripts as the source. The HTBI primer set served for first-round RT-PCR of the TCR CDR3. TCRdb reprocessed the multiplex PCR reads with MiXCR, giving one entry per CDR3 protein. The sample consists of under 400,000 distinct CDR3 sequences, 15% to 20% of them appearing once. The sequenced sample was blood. All receptors derive from a woman aged 40 to 49 with Graves' ophthalmopathy.

This clonotype was seen many times. The rearrangement joins TRBV6-1 to TRBJ2-7; TRBD2 aligns across 13 bases. CDR1 and CDR2 from the germline V gene are MNHNS and SASEGT. V shed 7 bases, J shed 6 bases, and the junction held 6 bases outside the gene matches. The CDR3 runs 14 residues. CDR3 loop: CASTSGLAGAEQYF. The CDR3 coding sequence is TGTGCCAGCACATCAGGACTAGCGGGAGCCGAGCAGTACTTC.

This chain links TRBV6-2 or TRBV6-3 with TRBJ1-5; 8 positions match TRBD1. V lost 5 bases, J lost 7 bases, and 10 bases stayed unmatched. Germline V CDR1 and CDR2: MNHEY, SVGEGT. This CDR3 region has 15 residues. The CDR3: CASSRLDRERQPQHF. CDR3 bases: TGTGCCAGCAGTCGCCTGGACAGGGAGCGACAGCCCCAGCATTTT.

This clonotype was seen ten or more times. V gene TRBV30 combines with J gene TRBJ2-5, with 13 bases matching TRBD2. From germline, CDR1 is GTSNPN and CDR2 SVGIG (reference sequence). CDR3 length equals 16 residues. With 1 base clipped from V and 0 bases from J, the junction kept 2 bases outside the gene matches. CDR3 sequence: CAWSAGLAGHQETQYF. CDR3 coding DNA: TGTGCCTGGAGTGCGGGACTAGCGGGGCACCAAGAGACCCAGTACTTC.

Points on this clonotype: This sequence may be a read error, since a much larger clone differs from it by one base. The V gene is TRBV19, the J gene TRBJ1-1, with 8 nucleotides matching TRBD1. There are 16 residues in the CDR3. The J segment lost 7 bases and the V segment lost 0 bases, leaving 10 bases of the junction unmatched. The germline gives CDR1 LNHDA, CDR2 SQIVND (reference sequence). The CDR3 DNA follows: TGTGCCAGTAGTATAGACGATCAGGGGGCGTTCAATGAAGCTTTCTTT. Its protein is CASSIDDQGAFNEAFF.

In this sample, this clonotype turned up many times. This rearrangement joins TRBV27 to TRBJ2-7; D not certain. From germline, CDR1 is MNHEY and CDR2 SMNVEV (reference sequence). CDR3 length equals 14 residues. Between the trimmed V and J ends, which lost 5 bases and 4 bases, there was a span of 15 bases. In DNA form, the CDR3 reads TGTGCCAGCAGTCCACAACCGGACGGGTACGAGCAGTACTTC. Its translation is CASSPQPDGYEQYF.

In this sample, this clonotype turned up many times. The V and J genes are TRBV28 and TRBJ2-7, with 9 bases fitting TRBD1. Trimming cost V 5 bases and J 5 bases; bases outside gene matches: 10. Germline CDR1 reads MDHEN; CDR2 reads SYDVKM. This CDR3 has 15 amino acids. The chain's CDR3 is CASSANRGRIDEQYF. The DNA of the CDR3 is TGTGCCAGCAGTGCAAACAGGGGGCGCATCGACGAGCAGTACTTC.

This clonotype was picked up many times. The chain carries TRBV7-9 and TRBJ2-3; TRBD2 matches at 10 bases. The ends lost 1 base at V and 4 bases at J; junction bases unmatched: 5. The CDR3 runs to 16 residues. CDR1 is SEHNR and CDR2 is FQNEAQ in the germline V gene (reference sequence). CDR3 DNA: TGTGCCAGCAGCTTAGTACTAGCGGGACGGGCAGATACGCAGTATTTT. It codes for CASSLVLAGRADTQYF.

This clonotype turned up a few times. The rearrangement uses TRBV27 and TRBJ2-7; 11 bases are a match to TRBD2. This CDR3 has 14 residues. After removal of 6 bases from V and 7 bases from J, the junction contained 8 bases not matched to a gene. CDR1 is MNHEY, CDR2 SMNVEV, per germline (reference sequence). For the CDR3, the DNA is TGTGCCAGCAGCCGCCGACTAGCGGGGAGAGAGCAGTACTTC. Its protein is CASSRRLAGREQYF.

The V and J genes are TRBV6-5 and TRBJ2-3, with D perhaps matching TRBD1 or TRBD2 (5 bases each). This CDR3 is 14 amino acids long. Trimming removed 4 bases from V and 2 bases from J, with 10 bases in between. From germline, CDR1 is MNHEY and CDR2 SVGAGI. The CDR3 region has the DNA TGTGCCAGCAGTTTCGGGACGCCCACAGATACGCAGTATTTT. Its protein product is CASSFGTPTDTQYF.

This clonotype was observed a handful of times. This chain uses TRBV6-5 with TRBJ1-1, with 8 bases matching TRBD1. V lost 2 bases to trimming and J lost 7 bases; unmatched junction nucleotides: 9. Germline V lookup: CDR1 MNHEY, CDR2 SVGAGI. CDR3 length: 15 residues. This CDR3 reads CASSYPTGVTFEAFF. In DNA, the CDR3 is TGTGCCAGCAGTTACCCGACAGGGGTTACTTTTGAAGCTTTCTTT.

This clonotype was observed a handful of times. Just one base apart from a much larger clone, this may be a read error. The CDR3 does not close with the conserved phenylalanine or tryptophan, likely indicating a read error. V usage is TRBV30 and J usage is TRBJ1-2; tentative D call: TRBD1 (6 bases). Germline V lookup: CDR1 GTSNPN, CDR2 SVGIG (reference sequence). V lost 4 bases and J 9 bases, leaving 18 bases between the germline ends. The CDR3 consists of 13 residues. The CDR3 region is CAWIEGGPLSYTL. The CDR3 DNA reads as TGTGCCTGGATTGAGGGGGGCCCTCTGAGCTACACCCTC.

This clonotype was counted at least ten times. This chain connects TRBV6-2 or TRBV6-3 to TRBJ2-7, with D unclear. Deletions cut 6 bases from V and 5 bases from J, with 14 bases between. The CDR3 is 13 amino acids. The germline V gene encodes CDR1 MNHEY and CDR2 SVGEGT. The CDR3 DNA follows: TGTGCCAGCAGCGGTCGCTTTTGGGACGAGCAGTACTTC. The encoded protein is CASSGRFWDEQYF.